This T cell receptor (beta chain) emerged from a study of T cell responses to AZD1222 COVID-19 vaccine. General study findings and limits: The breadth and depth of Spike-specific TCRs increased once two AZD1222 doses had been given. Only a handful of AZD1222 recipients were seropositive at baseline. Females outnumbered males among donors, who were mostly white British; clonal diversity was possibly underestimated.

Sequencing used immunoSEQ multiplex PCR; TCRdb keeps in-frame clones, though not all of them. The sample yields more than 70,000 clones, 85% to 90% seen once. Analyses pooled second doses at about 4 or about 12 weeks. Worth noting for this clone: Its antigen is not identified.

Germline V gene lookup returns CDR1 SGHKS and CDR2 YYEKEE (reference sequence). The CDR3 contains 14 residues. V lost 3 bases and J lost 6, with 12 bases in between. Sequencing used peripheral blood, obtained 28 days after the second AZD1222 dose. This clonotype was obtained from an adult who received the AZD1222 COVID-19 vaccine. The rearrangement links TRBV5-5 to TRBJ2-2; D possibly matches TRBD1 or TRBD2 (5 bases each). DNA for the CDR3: TGTGCCAGCAGCTCACAGGAGGTAGCCGGGGAGCTGTTTTTT. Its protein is CASSSQEVAGELFF.